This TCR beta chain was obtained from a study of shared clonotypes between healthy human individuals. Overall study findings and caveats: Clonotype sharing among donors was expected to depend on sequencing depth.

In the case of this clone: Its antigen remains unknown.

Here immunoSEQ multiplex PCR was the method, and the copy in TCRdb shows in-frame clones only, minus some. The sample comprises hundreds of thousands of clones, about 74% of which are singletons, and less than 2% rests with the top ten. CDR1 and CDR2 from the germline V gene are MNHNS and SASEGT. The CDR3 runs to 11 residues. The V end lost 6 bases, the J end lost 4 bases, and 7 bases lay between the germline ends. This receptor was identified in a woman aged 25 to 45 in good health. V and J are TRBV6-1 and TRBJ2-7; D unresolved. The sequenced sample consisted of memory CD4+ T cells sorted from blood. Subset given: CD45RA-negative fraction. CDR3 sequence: CASRSGYEQYF. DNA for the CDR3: TGTGCCAGCAGATCCGGGTACGAGCAGTACTTC.